These T cell receptor beta chains were read from a single sample in a study of CD8 T cells in ankylosing spondylitis. Via MiXCR, TCRdb re-called the 5' RACE reads, giving one row per CDR3 protein. Among 150,000 to 200,000 distinct CDR3 sequences listed, approximately 32% were seen once. Sequences were obtained from synovial fluid, either unsorted or a sorted T cell fraction (not recorded which). These receptors were obtained from a male donor with ankylosing spondylitis. CDR3s include the opening cysteine and the closing phenylalanine or tryptophan. The D gene is left open where the match is weak. Some rows have no size entry. The others give once, few or many, or a class for an expanded clone.

>TRBJ1-2|TRBD1|few|TRBV2|12
TGTGCCAGCAGCCCCACAGGGGGCCTAAGCACCTTC
CASSPTGGLSTF
>TRBJ2-5|TRBD1|-|TRBV7-9|16
TGTGCCAGCAGCTTTGACAGGGTAGGGCTAGGAGAGACCCAGTACTTC
CASSFDRVGLGETQYF
>TRBJ2-2|TRBD2|-|TRBV28|19
TGTGCCAGCAGTTTCCCCCTGTCGGGACTAGCGGGCAACACCGGGGAGCTGTTTTTT
CASSFPLSGLAGNTGELFF
>TRBJ1-1|-|-|TRBV3-1|14
TGTGCCAGCAGCCGGACCGGGGCGGTCGCTGAAGCTTTCTTT
CASSRTGAVAEAFF
>TRBJ1-5|-|-|TRBV5-6|15
TGTGCCAGCAGCTTGATGGGCAGAAGCAATCAGCCCCAGCATTTT
CASSLMGRSNQPQHF
>TRBJ2-1|-|few|TRBV20-1|12
TGCAGTGCTAGTCTTCGTGCCAATGAGCAGTTCTTC
CSASLRANEQFF
>TRBJ1-2|TRBD1|few|TRBV25-1|15
TGTGCCAGCAGGGGGAGAGGGACAGGGGTTCACGGCTACACCTTC
CASRGRGTGVHGYTF
>TRBJ2-7|-|-|TRBV24-1|14
TGTGCCACCAGTGATAGAGGAAGAGGTACGGAGCAGTACTTC
CATSDRGRGTEQYF
>TRBJ1-1|-|large|TRBV20-1|13
TGCAGTGCTTCCGGACACTTGAACACTGAAGCTTTCTTT
CSASGHLNTEAFF
>TRBJ2-5|-|few|TRBV7-8|15
TGTGCCAGCAGCTTAGCGGGAGAAGTCCAAGAGACCCAGTACTTC
CASSLAGEVQETQYF